Only a few counts were recorded for the clone carrying this T cell receptor beta chain. Its specificity is not known. The CDR3 spans 18 residues. Looked up from germline, CDR1 is SGHAT and CDR2 is FQNNGV. The V segment lost 5 bases and the J segment 0 bases; nucleotides outside the gene matches: 12. This table comes from immunoSEQ multiplex PCR, and its TCRdb copy is limited to in-frame clones, with some not included. The sample contains over 45,000 clones, around 60% of which appear only once. The source of roughly 2.1 micrograms of genomic DNA for TCR beta libraries was cryopreserved PBMCs. The sample is drawn from a study of cytotoxic CD8 clonotypes in ibrutinib-treated CLL. Study-wide background: Response samples were taken after a median around 11 months of treatment, range 6 to 36.

Study observations and caveats: Whereas clonality rose at ibrutinib response, it declined toward baseline at progression. Public clonotypes were rare and shrank or held steady on treatment.

The TCR sequence derives from a human donor with chronic lymphocytic leukemia. The sequences come from PBMCs, collected after 24 months of ibrutinib treatment. The rearrangement uses TRBV11-2 and TRBJ2-1; 8 bases map to TRBD2. The CDR3, as DNA: TGTGCCAGCAGCCGGCAGGCGGGAGGAATCAGCTCCTACAATGAGCAGTTCTTC. Amino acids: CASSRQAGGISSYNEQFF.